This passage covers 16 T cell receptor beta chains from one sample sequenced in a study of control samples from healthy donors and cancer patients. This table comes from immunoSEQ multiplex PCR, and its TCRdb copy is limited to in-frame clones, with some not included. The data contain 100,000 to 110,000 clones, about 90% of them singletons. The sample taken for sequencing was blood. The receptors here all came from a woman aged 45-65 years in good health.

There are a few counts of this clone. The chain has TRBV10-3 and TRBJ2-7; 8 bases map to TRBD2. J was trimmed by 3 bases and V by 3 bases; bases with no gene match: 7. From germline, CDR1 is ENHRY and CDR2 SYGVKD. CDR3 size: 15 residues. CDR3 loop: CAISEGLAGHYEQYV. CDR3 nucleotides: TGTGCCATCAGTGAAGGGCTAGCGGGCCACTACGAGCAGTACGTC.

The V call is TRBV9, the J call TRBJ1-1; D ambiguous. The germline V and J ends were trimmed by 0 bases and 4 bases, with 16 bases remaining between them. Germline values: CDR1 SGDLS, CDR2 YYNGEE. The CDR3 runs to 16 residues. The CDR3 loop is CASSVASGANPTEAFF. CDR3 coding DNA: TGTGCCAGCAGCGTAGCCTCAGGTGCGAACCCCACTGAAGCTTTCTTT.

The chain joins TRBV7-9 to TRBJ2-3, with 9 bases identical to TRBD2. The CDR3 is 16 amino acids. Looked up from germline, CDR1 is SEHNR and CDR2 is FQNEAQ (reference sequence). V gave up 1 base and J gave up 4 bases; unmatched junction bases: 6. CDR3 region: CASSLEVAGGPDTQYF. CDR3 in DNA: TGTGCCAGCAGCTTAGAAGTTGCGGGGGGGCCAGATACGCAGTATTTT.

The rearrangement joins TRBV7-9 to TRBJ2-3; D gene uncertain. CDR1 is SEHNR, CDR2 FQNEAQ, per germline (reference sequence). This CDR3 is built from 15 residues. With 2 bases removed from V and 4 bases from J, the gap between germline ends came to 13 bases. The DNA of the CDR3 is TGTGCCAGCAGCTTAATTTCCCCCCACCCAGATACGCAGTATTTT. Its translation is CASSLISPHPDTQYF.

The V call is TRBV19, the J call TRBJ1-2; D is unclear. From germline, CDR1 is LNHDA and CDR2 SQIVND (reference sequence). This CDR3 comprises 13 residues. The V and J ends lost 7 bases and 2 bases respectively, with 11 bases between them. The CDR3 protein is CASTITANYGYTF. The CDR3 DNA follows: TGTGCCAGTACAATCACAGCGAACTATGGCTACACCTTC.

In this sample, this clone turned up many times. The chain employs TRBV9 and TRBJ2-6, with D possibly TRBD2 on 5 matching bases. The CDR3 extends over 14 amino acids. Trimming left V 5 bases short and J 4 bases short, with 10 bases between. Germline V CDR1 and CDR2: SGDLS, YYNGEE. CDR3 coding DNA: TGTGCCAGCAGGGAAGGAGGAGGGGCCAACGTCCTGACTTTC. Translated, it gives CASREGGGANVLTF.

CDR3 DNA sequence: TGTGCCAGCAGCGGAACTCCGGGACCGCGGGCCGGGGAGCTGTTTTTT. Protein product: CASSGTPGPRAGELFF. The V gene is TRBV9, the J gene TRBJ2-2; D tentatively fits TRBD1 or TRBD2 (5 bases each). This CDR3 region has 16 residues. Per the germline V gene, CDR1 is SGDLS and CDR2 is YYNGEE. V lost 3 bases to trimming and J lost 6 bases, with 18 bases between them.

The table lists this clone with a count of one. The chain has TRBV12-3 or TRBV12-4 and TRBJ1-2; D might be TRBD1 (6 bases). The CDR3 has 13 amino acids. Trimming removed 10 bases at V and 4 bases at J, with 16 bases between. The CDR3 nucleotides are TGTGCCACCCGTCGGGGGGCGGGCTATGGCTACACCTTC. This sequence encodes CATRRGAGYGYTF.

This clone was recorded only once. This rearrangement joins TRBV7-2 to TRBJ1-2; no clear D. Trimming shortened V by 5 bases and J by 4 bases, and 17 bases separated the two germline ends. From germline, CDR1 is SGHTA and CDR2 FQGNSA. The length of the CDR3 is 15 residues. CDR3 residues: CASSTRPGGLYGYTF. For the CDR3, the DNA is TGTGCCAGCAGCACCCGGCCAGGCGGACTCTATGGCTACACCTTC.

The V and J genes are TRBV7-3 and TRBJ2-3, with 12 positions matching TRBD2. The CDR3 extends over 16 amino acids. Per the germline V gene, CDR1 is SGHTA and CDR2 is FQGTGA. Germline trimming cut 5 bases from V and 0 bases from J; bases unmatched to any gene: 3. CDR3 protein: CASSLGLAGSTDTQYF. In DNA form, the CDR3 reads TGTGCCAGCAGCCTCGGACTAGCGGGAAGCACAGATACGCAGTATTTT.

CDR3 nucleotides: TGTGCCAGCAGCTCGCGACTAGCCCCAGAGACCCAGTACTTC. Protein: CASSSRLAPETQYF. The chain has TRBV11-3 and TRBJ2-5; 7 positions match TRBD2. CDR3 length equals 14 residues. Germline V lookup: CDR1 SGHNT, CDR2 YENEEA. The ends lost 4 bases at V and 4 bases at J; junction bases unmatched: 6.

V and J are TRBV2 and TRBJ2-5, with D tentatively TRBD2 (7 bases). The CDR3 spans 15 residues. Germline CDR1 and CDR2: SNHLY and FYNNEI. V was trimmed by 4 bases and J by 4 bases, leaving 16 bases between them. The CDR3 sequence: CASSGRGGLGETQYF. In DNA, the CDR3 is TGTGCCAGCAGTGGGAGGGGGGGCCTCGGAGAGACCCAGTACTTC.

With respect to this clone: Other DNA sequences in the same sample also yield this CDR3. The genes are TRBV5-4 and TRBJ2-5, with D possibly matching TRBD2 (7 bases). Trimming stripped 4 bases from V and 1 base from J, with 14 bases between. CDR3 length: 15 residues. Germline V gene data show CDR1 as SGHNT and CDR2 as YYREEE (reference sequence). CDR3 region: CASSPGGGGQETQYF. The CDR3 nucleotides are TGTGCCAGCAGCCCGGGGGGCGGGGGCCAAGAGACCCAGTACTTC.

The chain carries TRBV7-9 and TRBJ2-3; 8 positions match TRBD1. Germline V gives CDR1 SEHNR, CDR2 FQNEAQ (reference sequence). Germline trimming cut 5 bases from V and 7 bases from J; bases unmatched to any gene: 8. The CDR3 runs to 14 residues. The CDR3 spells CASSPGQGPYTQYF. CDR3 in DNA: TGTGCCAGCAGCCCCGGACAGGGACCGTATACGCAGTATTTT.

CDR3 loop: CASSLLRGDQETQYF. CDR3 DNA: TGTGCCAGCAGCCTATTGCGGGGGGACCAAGAGACCCAGTACTTC. The chain is built from TRBV7-9 and TRBJ2-5, with TRBD2 matching 8 bases. CDR1 is SEHNR and CDR2 is FQNEAQ in the germline V gene (reference sequence). J was trimmed by 0 bases and V by 5 bases; bases with no gene match: 5. This CDR3 contains 15 residues. Full variable domain (outside the CDR3, taken from reference TRBV7-9 and TRBJ2-5): DTGVSQNPRHKITKRGQNVTFRCDPISEHNRLYWYRQTLGQGPEFLTYFQNEAQLEKSRLLSDRFSAERPKGSFSTLEIQRTEQGDSAMYLCASSLLRGDQETQYFGPGTRLLVL.

The gene calls are TRBV7-3 and TRBJ1-1; 7 nucleotides line up with TRBD1. The germline V gene encodes CDR1 SGHTA and CDR2 FQGTGA. There are 16 residues in the CDR3. The trim removed 5 bases at V and 2 bases at J, leaving 11 bases unmatched. The CDR3 reads CASSPEGGAVNTEAFF. The CDR3 region has the DNA TGTGCCAGCAGCCCAGAAGGGGGCGCGGTTAACACTGAAGCTTTCTTT.